This T cell receptor beta chain was sequenced for a study of T cells in Graves' hyperthyroidism and ophthalmopathy. The TCR beta CDR3 regions underwent amplification using RNA transcripts as the source. The HTBI primer set served for first-round RT-PCR of the TCR CDR3. TCRdb passed the multiplex PCR reads through MiXCR, listing each CDR3 protein once. The sample holds about 350,000 distinct CDR3 sequences, 11% to 15% seen once. Stable hyperthyroidism: no ophthalmopathy progression over 18 months of follow-up. The study enrolled patients aged 18 to 65 with newly diagnosed hyperthyroidism of under 2 months' duration. Uncontrolled infection, other autoimmune disease, pregnancy or lactation excluded patients. Orbital computed tomography and thyroid ultrasound, together with serum TRAb and thyroxine and clinical symptoms, were used for diagnoses. Germline CDR1 and CDR2: SGDLS and YYNGEE. CDR3 length: 15 amino acids. J was trimmed by 5 bases and V by 1 base; bases with no gene match: 8.

The clonotype comes from a woman in her 30s with Graves' hyperthyroidism. The chain couples TRBV9 to TRBJ2-5; 7 bases agree with TRBD2. The sample taken for sequencing was blood. The CDR3 spells CASSVSPGLTETQYF. CDR3 nucleotide sequence: TGTGCCAGCAGCGTATCTCCGGGACTAACGGAGACCCAGTACTTC. The full variable domain, rest sourced from reference TRBV9 and TRBJ2-5, is DSGVTQTPKHLITATGQRVTLRCSPRSGDLSVYWYQQSLDQGLQFLIQYYNGEERAKGNILERFSAQQFPDLHSELNLSSLELGDSALYFCASSVSPGLTETQYFGPGTRLLVL.